Only a few counts were recorded for the clone carrying this T cell receptor (beta chain). The sample comes from a study of patients and donors after allogeneic stem cell transplantation. TCRdb redid the calling of the RT-PCR reads with MiXCR, one entry per CDR3 protein. The sample shows hundreds of thousands of distinct CDR3 sequences, 16% of them seen only once. Trimming cost V 8 bases and J 4 bases, with 16 bases left between them. CDR1 is SGHDT, CDR2 YYEEEE, per germline. The CDR3 is 13 amino acids. The chain links TRBV5-6 to TRBJ2-7, with D perhaps being TRBD1 or TRBD2 (5 bases each). The source material was blood, either unsorted or a sorted T cell fraction (not recorded which). This receptor was identified in a human donor who was either an allogeneic HSCT recipient or a stem cell or donor lymphocyte infusion donor (not recorded which). It is not recorded whose cells these are; they may come from a transplant donor. The CDR3 region has the DNA TGTGCCAGAGTGAGGGGAAATCTATACGAGCAGTACTTC. Encoded protein: CARVRGNLYEQYF.